One sample yielded the 3 T cell receptor beta chains listed below, sequenced in a study of read filtering for tumor transcriptome and immune sequencing. Molecular barcoded adaptors covering alpha/delta and beta/gamma chains were used on roughly 370 ng RNA. TCRdb re-called the reads with MiXCR, one entry per CDR3 protein. The repertoire holds around 48,000 distinct CDR3 sequences, with approximately 18% as singletons. Source material: a population of CD138-negative cells sorted from bone marrow. All receptors come from a donor aged 40 or over with multiple myeloma.

This clonotype ranks as medium-sized. The J gene is TRBJ2-1, the V gene TRBV24-1; D is perhaps TRBD2 (6 bases). Germline CDR1 KGHDR, CDR2 SFDVKD. V lost 8 bases to trimming and J lost 5 bases, with 18 bases between them. CDR3 length: 15 residues. CDR3 in amino acids: CATNSQASVNNEQFF. DNA for the CDR3: TGTGCCACCAACTCCCAGGCTAGCGTGAACAATGAGCAGTTCTTC.

This clonotype was counted many times. The rearrangement uses TRBV3-1 and TRBJ2-5; perhaps TRBD2 as D (6 bases). From germline, CDR1 is LGHDT and CDR2 YNNKEL (reference sequence). V lost 2 bases to trimming and J lost 5 bases, with 12 bases between them. This CDR3 is built from 14 residues. The CDR3 sequence is CASSQSRGRETQYF. The CDR3 DNA reads TGTGCCAGCAGCCAATCGCGAGGGAGGGAGACCCAGTACTTC.

Comments on this clonotype: A much more abundant neighbour one base away suggests this may be a read error. This chain links TRBV24-1 with TRBJ2-6; D is perhaps TRBD1 (5 bases). The germline V gene encodes CDR1 KGHDR and CDR2 SFDVKD. This CDR3 region has 14 residues. This chain's CDR3 is CATSVPSGASVLTF. The CDR3 DNA follows: TGTGCCACCAGTGTCCCCTCTGGGGCCAGCGTCCTGACTTTC.